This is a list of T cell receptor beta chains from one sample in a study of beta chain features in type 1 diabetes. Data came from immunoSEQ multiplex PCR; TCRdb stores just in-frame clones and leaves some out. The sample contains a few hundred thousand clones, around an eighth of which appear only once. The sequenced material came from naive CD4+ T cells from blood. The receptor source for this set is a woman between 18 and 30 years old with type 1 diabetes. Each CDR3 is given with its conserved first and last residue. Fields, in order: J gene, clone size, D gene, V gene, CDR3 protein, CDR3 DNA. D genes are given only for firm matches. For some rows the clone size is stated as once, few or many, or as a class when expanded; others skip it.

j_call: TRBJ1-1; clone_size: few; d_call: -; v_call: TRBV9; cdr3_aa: CASSSDVNTEAFF; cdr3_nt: TGTGCCAGCAGCTCAGATGTGAACACTGAAGCTTTCTTT
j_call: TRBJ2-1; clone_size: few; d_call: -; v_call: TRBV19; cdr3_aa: CASSSSPGYNEQFF; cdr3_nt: TGTGCCAGTAGTTCCTCTCCGGGGTACAATGAGCAGTTCTTC
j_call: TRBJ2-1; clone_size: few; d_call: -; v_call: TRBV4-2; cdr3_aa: CASSQVKLESSYNEQFF; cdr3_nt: TGTGCCAGCAGCCAAGTGAAGCTGGAGAGCTCCTACAATGAGCAGTTCTTC
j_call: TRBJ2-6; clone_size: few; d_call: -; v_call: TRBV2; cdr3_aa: CASSGFSPTPPTF; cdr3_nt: TGTGCCAGCAGTGGTTTTTCCCCGACTCCTCCGACTTTC
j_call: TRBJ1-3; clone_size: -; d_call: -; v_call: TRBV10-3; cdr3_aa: CAISGTGLLSGNTIYF; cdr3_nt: TGTGCCATCAGTGGTACAGGGCTCCTCTCTGGAAACACCATATATTTT
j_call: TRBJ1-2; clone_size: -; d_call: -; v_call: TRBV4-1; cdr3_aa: CASSQDPARSGAYGYTF; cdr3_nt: TGCGCCAGCAGCCAAGATCCAGCCAGGTCAGGGGCCTATGGCTACACCTTC
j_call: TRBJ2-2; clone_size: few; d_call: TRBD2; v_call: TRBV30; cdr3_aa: CAWSRPQRGRVRGELFF; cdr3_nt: TGTGCCTGGAGTAGACCCCAGCGGGGCCGAGTTCGCGGGGAGCTGTTTTTT
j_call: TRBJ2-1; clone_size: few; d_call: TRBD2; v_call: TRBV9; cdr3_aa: CASSVVLAGEGNEQFF; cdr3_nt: TGTGCCAGCAGCGTAGTCCTAGCGGGAGAAGGCAATGAGCAGTTCTTC
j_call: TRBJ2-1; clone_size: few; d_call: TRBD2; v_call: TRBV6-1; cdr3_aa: CASSGTSGGLNNEQFF; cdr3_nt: TGTGCCAGCAGTGGGACTAGCGGGGGCCTTAACAATGAGCAGTTCTTC
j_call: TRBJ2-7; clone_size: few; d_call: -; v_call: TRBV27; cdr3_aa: CASSFKPQGYEQYF; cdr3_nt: TGTGCCAGCAGTTTCAAGCCGCAGGGGTACGAGCAGTACTTC
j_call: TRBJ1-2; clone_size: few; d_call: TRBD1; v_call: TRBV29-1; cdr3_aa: CSVTGTGYYGYTF; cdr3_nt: TGCAGCGTCACCGGGACAGGGTACTATGGCTACACCTTC
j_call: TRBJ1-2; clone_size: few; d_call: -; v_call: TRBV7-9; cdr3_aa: CASSQGFGTRANGYTF; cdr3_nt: TGTGCCAGCAGCCAAGGATTCGGGACACGTGCCAATGGCTACACCTTC
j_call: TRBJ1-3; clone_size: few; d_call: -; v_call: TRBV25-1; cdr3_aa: CASSEFSLSGNTIYF; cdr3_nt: TGTGCCAGCAGTGAGTTCAGTCTCTCTGGAAACACCATATATTTT
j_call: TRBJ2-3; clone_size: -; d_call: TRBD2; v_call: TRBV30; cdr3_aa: CAWIKTSGSQDTQYF; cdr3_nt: TGTGCCTGGATCAAAACGAGCGGGAGTCAAGATACGCAGTATTTT
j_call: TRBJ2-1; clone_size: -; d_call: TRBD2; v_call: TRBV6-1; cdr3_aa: CASSDGSSGKNEQFF; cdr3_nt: TGTGCCAGCAGTGACGGGTCTAGCGGGAAGAATGAGCAGTTCTTC
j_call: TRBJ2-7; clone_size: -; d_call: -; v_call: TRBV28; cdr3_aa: CASSLGGARNYEQYF; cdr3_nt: TGTGCCAGCAGTTTAGGAGGGGCAAGGAACTACGAGCAGTACTTC
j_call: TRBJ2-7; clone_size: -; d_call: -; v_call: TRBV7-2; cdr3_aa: CASSDSWEDSYEQYF; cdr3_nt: TGTGCCAGCAGCGACAGTTGGGAGGACTCCTACGAGCAGTACTTC
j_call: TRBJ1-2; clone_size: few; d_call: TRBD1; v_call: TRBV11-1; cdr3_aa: CASSRDSDYGYTF; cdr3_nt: TGTGCCAGCAGTCGGGACAGTGACTATGGCTACACCTTC
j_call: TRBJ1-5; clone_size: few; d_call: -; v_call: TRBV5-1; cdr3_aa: CASSPEGTQPQHF; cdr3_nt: TGCGCCAGCAGCCCGGAGGGGACTCAGCCCCAGCATTTT
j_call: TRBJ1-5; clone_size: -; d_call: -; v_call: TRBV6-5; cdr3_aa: CASRLRGGQPQHF; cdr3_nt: TGTGCCAGCAGGCTAAGGGGTGGGCAGCCCCAGCATTTT
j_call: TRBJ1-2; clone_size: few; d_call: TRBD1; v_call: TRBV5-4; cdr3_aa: CASSLGTGVYGYTF; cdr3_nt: TGTGCCAGCAGCTTGGGGACAGGGGTCTATGGCTACACCTTC
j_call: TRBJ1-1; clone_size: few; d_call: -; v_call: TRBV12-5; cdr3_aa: CASAGENTEAFF; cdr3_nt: TGTGCTAGCGCCGGGGAGAACACTGAAGCTTTCTTT
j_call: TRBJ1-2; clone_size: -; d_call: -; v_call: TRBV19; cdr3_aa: CASSIPSDFNYGYTF; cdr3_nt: TGTGCCAGTAGTATACCGAGCGATTTTAACTATGGCTACACCTTC
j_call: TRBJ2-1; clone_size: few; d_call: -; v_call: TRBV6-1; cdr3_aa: CASRYSYLSYNEQFF; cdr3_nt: TGTGCCAGCAGATATTCCTATCTCTCCTACAATGAGCAGTTCTTC
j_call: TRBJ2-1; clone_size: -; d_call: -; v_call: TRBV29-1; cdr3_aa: CSAAGLRSSYNEQFF; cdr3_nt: TGCAGCGCGGCGGGACTCCGAAGCTCCTACAATGAGCAGTTCTTC
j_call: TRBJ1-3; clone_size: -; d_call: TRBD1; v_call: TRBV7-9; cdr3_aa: CASSLWDSSGNTIYF; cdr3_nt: TGTGCCAGCAGCTTATGGGACAGCTCTGGAAACACCATATATTTT
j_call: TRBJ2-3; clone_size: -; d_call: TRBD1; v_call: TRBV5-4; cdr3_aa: CASSADRGQGDTQYF; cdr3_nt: TGTGCCAGCAGCGCGGACAGGGGGCAGGGAGATACGCAGTATTTT
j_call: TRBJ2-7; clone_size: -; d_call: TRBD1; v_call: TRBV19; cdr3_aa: CASSMGTGFAYEQYF; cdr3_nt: TGTGCCAGTAGTATGGGGACAGGGTTCGCCTACGAGCAGTACTTC
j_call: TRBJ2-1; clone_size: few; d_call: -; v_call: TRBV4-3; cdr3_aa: CASSPKLDQYNEQFF; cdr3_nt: TGCGCCAGCAGCCCCAAGCTAGACCAATACAATGAGCAGTTCTTC
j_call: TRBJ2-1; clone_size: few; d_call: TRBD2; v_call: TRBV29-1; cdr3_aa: CSVDRGGRPPSEQFF; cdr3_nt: TGCAGCGTTGATCGGGGCGGGAGACCGCCGAGTGAGCAGTTCTTC
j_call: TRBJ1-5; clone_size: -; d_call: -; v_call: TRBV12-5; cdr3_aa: CASGLGAYQPQHF; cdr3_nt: TGTGCTAGTGGTTTGGGAGCCTATCAGCCCCAGCATTTT
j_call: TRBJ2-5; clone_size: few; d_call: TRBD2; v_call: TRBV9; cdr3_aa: CASSVRLAGLETQYF; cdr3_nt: TGTGCCAGCAGCGTTCGACTAGCGGGACTGGAGACCCAGTACTTC
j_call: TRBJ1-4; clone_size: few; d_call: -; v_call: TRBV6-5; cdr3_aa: CASRRGQSNEKLFF; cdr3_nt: TGTGCCAGCAGGCGAGGACAGAGTAATGAAAAACTGTTTTTT
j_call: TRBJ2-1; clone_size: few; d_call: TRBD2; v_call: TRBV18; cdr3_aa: CASSPPAGVGYEQFF; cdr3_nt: TGTGCCAGCTCACCACCCGCGGGAGTCGGGTATGAGCAGTTCTTC
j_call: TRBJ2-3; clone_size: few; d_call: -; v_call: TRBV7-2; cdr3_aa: CASSLLGGGSTDTQYF; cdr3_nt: TGTGCCAGCAGCTTACTTGGCGGAGGCAGCACAGATACGCAGTATTTT
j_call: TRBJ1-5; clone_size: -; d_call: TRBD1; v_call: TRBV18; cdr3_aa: CASSPETGGVQPQHF; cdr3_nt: TGTGCCAGCTCACCCGAGACAGGGGGCGTCCAGCCCCAGCATTTT
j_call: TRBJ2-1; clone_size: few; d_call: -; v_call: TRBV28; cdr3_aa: CASSSWGDYEQFF; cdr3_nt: TGTGCCAGCAGCTCCTGGGGGGACTATGAGCAGTTCTTC
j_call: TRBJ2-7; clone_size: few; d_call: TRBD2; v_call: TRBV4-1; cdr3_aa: CASSQSGIISYEQYF; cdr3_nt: TGCGCCAGCAGCCAAAGCGGGATAATCTCCTACGAGCAGTACTTC
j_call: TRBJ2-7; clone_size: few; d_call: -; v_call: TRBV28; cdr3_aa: CASSLGGRDEQYF; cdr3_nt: TGTGCCAGCAGTCTTGGGGGGAGAGACGAGCAGTACTTC
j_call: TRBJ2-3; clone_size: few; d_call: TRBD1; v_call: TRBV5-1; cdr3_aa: CASSPGTGGGITDTQYF; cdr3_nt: TGCGCCAGCAGCCCTGGGACAGGGGGCGGAATCACAGATACGCAGTATTTT
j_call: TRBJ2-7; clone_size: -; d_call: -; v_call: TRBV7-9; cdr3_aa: CASSLPGPSYEQYF; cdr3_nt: TGTGCCAGCAGCCTACCGGGTCCATCCTACGAGCAGTACTTC
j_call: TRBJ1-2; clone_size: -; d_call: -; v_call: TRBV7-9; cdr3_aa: CASSLSDRVGYTF; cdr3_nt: TGTGCCAGCAGCTTAAGTGACAGAGTTGGCTACACCTTC
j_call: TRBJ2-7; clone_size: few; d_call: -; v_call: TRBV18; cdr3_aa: CASSPGRVGYEQYF; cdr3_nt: TGTGCCAGCTCACCAGGGCGGGTCGGCTACGAGCAGTACTTC
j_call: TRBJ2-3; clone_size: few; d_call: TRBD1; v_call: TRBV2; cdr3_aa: CASRSGQGVLDTQYF; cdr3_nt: TGTGCCAGCAGATCCGGACAGGGGGTATTGGATACGCAGTATTTT
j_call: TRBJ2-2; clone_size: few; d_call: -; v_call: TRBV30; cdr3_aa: CAWSVRQGSGELFF; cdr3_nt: TGTGCCTGGAGTGTACGTCAGGGATCCGGGGAGCTGTTTTTT
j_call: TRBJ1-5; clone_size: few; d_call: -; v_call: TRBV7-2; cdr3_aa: CASSFGGDSNQPQHF; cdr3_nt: TGTGCCAGCAGCTTCGGGGGGGATAGCAATCAGCCCCAGCATTTT
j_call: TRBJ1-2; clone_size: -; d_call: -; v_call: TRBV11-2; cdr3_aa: CASSPSRTVYTF; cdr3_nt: TGTGCCAGCAGCCCTAGCCGGACAGTCTACACCTTC
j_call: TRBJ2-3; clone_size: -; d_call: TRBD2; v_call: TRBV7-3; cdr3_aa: CASSQRLAGGDTQYF; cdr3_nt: TGTGCCAGCAGCCAGCGACTAGCGGGAGGTGATACGCAGTATTTT
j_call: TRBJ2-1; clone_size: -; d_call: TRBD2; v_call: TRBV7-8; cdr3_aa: CASSTSGSGDEQFF; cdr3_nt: TGTGCCAGCAGTACTAGCGGGAGTGGGGATGAGCAGTTCTTC
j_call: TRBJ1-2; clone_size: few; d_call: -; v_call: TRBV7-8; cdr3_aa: CASSTRQLPSYGYTF; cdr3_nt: TGTGCCAGCAGCACCCGACAGCTACCCTCCTATGGCTACACCTTC
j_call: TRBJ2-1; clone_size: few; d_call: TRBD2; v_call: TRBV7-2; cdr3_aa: CASSFGLAGENEQFF; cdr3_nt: TGTGCCAGCAGCTTTGGACTAGCGGGAGAGAATGAGCAGTTCTTC
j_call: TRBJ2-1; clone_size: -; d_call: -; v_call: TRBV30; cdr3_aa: CAWSTRASEQFF; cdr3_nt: TGTGCCTGGAGTACTCGTGCTAGTGAGCAGTTCTTC
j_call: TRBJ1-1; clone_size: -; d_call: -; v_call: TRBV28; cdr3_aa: CASSSPTGGPNTEAFF; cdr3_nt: TGTGCCAGCAGTTCCCCCACGGGAGGGCCTAACACTGAAGCTTTCTTT
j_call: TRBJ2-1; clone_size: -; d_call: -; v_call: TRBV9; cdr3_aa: CASSVEGVSYNEQFF; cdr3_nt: TGTGCCAGCAGCGTAGAGGGGGTCTCCTACAATGAGCAGTTCTTC